This passage covers 30 T cell receptor beta chains from one sample sequenced in a study of response to subunit inactivated influenza vaccine. TCRdb analysed the RT-PCR reads with MiXCR anew, one entry per CDR3 protein. The table records some 570,000 distinct CDR3 sequences, 10% to 12% of them present only once. The sample was also reused in another study, on T cells expressing NK-cell markers. From that report: With UMIs, 5'RACE template switching was used to make TCR beta cDNA.

This specimen was PBMCs from blood, taken on the day of vaccination. The receptor set was obtained from a man in his fifties who received an inactivated influenza vaccine.

This chain joins TRBV7-8 and TRBJ1-1; 7 positions agree with TRBD1. Per the germline V gene, CDR1 is SGHVS and CDR2 is FQNEAQ. The junction had 6 bases not matched to a gene; V was cut back by 1 base and J by 4 bases. The CDR3 sequence is 15 residues long. CDR3 protein: CASSLVGRGATEAFF. The CDR3 DNA follows: TGTGCCAGCAGCTTAGTTGGCAGGGGGGCCACTGAAGCTTTCTTT. The whole variable domain, remainder taken from reference TRBV7-8 and TRBJ1-1, is GAGVSQSPRYKVAKRGQDVALRCDPISGHVSLFWYQQALGQGPEFLTYFQNEAQLDKSGLPSDRFFAERPEGSVSTLKIQRTQQEDSAVYLCASSLVGRGATEAFFGQGTRLTVV.

The J gene is TRBJ2-5, the V gene TRBV28; tentatively, D is TRBD1 (5 bases). Germline V gene lookup returns CDR1 MDHEN and CDR2 SYDVKM. Trimming removed 3 bases from V and 3 bases from J, with 11 bases in between. This CDR3 is 14 amino acids long. Here the CDR3 DNA reads TGTGCCAGCAGTTTCTCCAGGGCGGAAGAGACCCAGTACTTC. It encodes CASSFSRAEETQYF.

This clonotype was counted only a few times. CDR3 sequence: CSARVPGQIHEQYF. The CDR3 nucleotides are TGCAGTGCTAGAGTGCCGGGACAGATACACGAGCAGTACTTC. V gene TRBV20-1 combines with J gene TRBJ2-7; 7 bases map to TRBD1. The V gene end was trimmed by 1 base and the J gene end by 5 bases; junction bases not matched to a gene: 8. Germline V gives CDR1 DFQATT, CDR2 SNEGSKA (reference sequence). The CDR3 has 14 amino acids.

The rearrangement joins TRBV12-3 or TRBV12-4 to TRBJ2-1; 12 positions match TRBD1. The CDR3 covers 15 residues. V lost 4 bases and J lost 9; bases outside the gene matches: 7. The CDR3 here is CASSSSGTGGREQFF. In DNA form, the CDR3 reads TGTGCCAGCAGTTCATCCGGGACAGGGGGCCGTGAGCAGTTCTTC.

The chain joins TRBV19 to TRBJ2-2; no clear D gene. CDR1 is LNHDA and CDR2 is SQIVND in the germline V gene (reference sequence). This CDR3 has 14 amino acids. V was cut by 3 bases and J by 4 bases, with 9 bases left in between. CDR3 nucleotides: TGTGCCAGTAGTATTGGCGTCTCCACCGGGGAGCTGTTTTTT. This sequence encodes CASSIGVSTGELFF.

This clonotype was seen more than once but under ten times. J is TRBJ2-1 and V is TRBV10-3; D perhaps matches TRBD1 (6 bases). The CDR3 is 13 residues long. Germline lookup yields CDR1 ENHRY and CDR2 SYGVKD. Trimming stripped 6 bases from V and 8 bases from J, with 14 bases between. The CDR3 sequence is CAISPGQSDEQFF. The CDR3 DNA is TGTGCCATCAGCCCAGGACAGAGCGATGAGCAGTTCTTC.

The chain carries TRBV5-1 and TRBJ2-1, with D possibly TRBD1 on 5 matching bases. This CDR3 contains 12 residues. V was pared by 5 bases and J by 6 bases, with 9 bases between. Germline V gene sequence: CDR1 SGHRS, CDR2 YFSETQ. This chain's CDR3 is CASSHQGNEQFF. CDR3 DNA sequence: TGCGCCAGCAGTCATCAGGGCAATGAGCAGTTCTTC.

The chain recombines TRBV6-1 with TRBJ1-5, with D unresolved. The CDR3 is 14 amino acids. CDR1 is MNHNS and CDR2 is SASEGT in the germline V gene. The V gene lost 7 bases and the J gene lost 3 bases, with 13 bases spanning the gap. The CDR3 sequence is CASTPDGYNQPQHF. CDR3 DNA sequence: TGTGCCAGCACCCCGGACGGGTACAATCAGCCCCAGCATTTT.

V usage is TRBV12-3 or TRBV12-4 and J usage is TRBJ2-4; maybe TRBD2 (5 bases). The CDR3 consists of 16 residues. V lost 5 bases and J lost 0, with 14 bases in between. The CDR3 coding sequence is TGTGCCAGCAGTCCGGGAATTAGATTAGCCAAAAACATTCAGTACTTC. This codes for CASSPGIRLAKNIQYF.

This clonotype has just a few counts. V is TRBV7-3 and J is TRBJ2-1, with D uncertain. V was cut by 2 bases and J by 7 bases, with 18 bases left in between. Germline V CDR1 and CDR2: SGHTA, FQGTGA. CDR3 size: 16 residues. The DNA for the CDR3 is TGTGCCAGCAGCTTATCGGCGAACGCGTTGGGGAATGAGCAGTTCTTC. This gives the protein CASSLSANALGNEQFF.

The V call is TRBV20-1, the J call TRBJ2-7; TRBD1 aligns across 7 bases. The germline gives CDR1 DFQATT, CDR2 SNEGSKA (reference sequence). The length of the CDR3 is 15 residues. The trim removed 6 bases at V and 2 bases at J, leaving 13 bases unmatched. The chain's CDR3 is CSALKTTGFAYEQYF. The CDR3 DNA sequence: TGCAGTGCACTAAAAACGACAGGGTTTGCCTACGAGCAGTACTTC.

This clonotype appeared a few times. The gene calls are TRBV29-1 and TRBJ1-1, with D hard to call. With 5 bases removed from V and 11 bases from J, the gap between germline ends came to 21 bases. This CDR3 region has 13 residues. Germline V gene lookup returns CDR1 SQVTM and CDR2 ANQGSEA. The CDR3 DNA is TGCAGCGTTTTAGTTTGGCCGAGTGAGTTGGCTTTCTTT. As protein: CSVLVWPSELAFF.

The chain has TRBV4-3 and TRBJ2-3; 8 nucleotides agree with TRBD2. After removal of 4 bases from V and 4 bases from J, the junction contained 7 bases not matched to a gene. Germline V gene lookup returns CDR1 LGHNA and CDR2 YSLEER. This CDR3 has 15 amino acids. CDR3 bases: TGCGCCAGCAGCCCATCCGCGGGGGGTTCAGATACGCAGTATTTT. Translation: CASSPSAGGSDTQYF.

The chain carries TRBV5-5 and TRBJ1-2; D is ambiguous. Trimming took off 4 bases at V and 4 bases at J, with 11 bases between the two ends. This CDR3 is built from 13 residues. The germline V gene has CDR1 SGHKS and CDR2 YYEKEE (reference sequence). The CDR3 DNA reads as TGTGCCAGCAGCGAGACTGAATTCTATGGCTACACCTTC. Translating gives CASSETEFYGYTF.

The chain is built from TRBV7-8 and TRBJ1-2, with D maybe TRBD1 (5 bases). From germline, CDR1 is SGHVS and CDR2 FQNEAQ. With 4 bases removed from V and 8 bases from J, the gap between germline ends came to 8 bases. This CDR3 spans 11 amino acids. CDR3 sequence: CASSSQGGYTF. The CDR3 bases are TGTGCCAGCAGCTCGCAGGGAGGCTACACCTTC.

Many counts were recorded for this clonotype. This chain joins TRBV12-3 or TRBV12-4 and TRBJ1-5, with no clear D. This CDR3 region has 12 residues. Trimming cost V 6 bases and J 9 bases, with 12 bases left between them. The CDR3 is CASRTSWSPQHF. The CDR3 nucleotides are TGTGCCAGCAGAACTTCTTGGTCGCCCCAGCATTTT.

This sequence joins TRBV30 and TRBJ2-5, with a tentative D call TRBD2 (6 bases). There are 16 residues in the CDR3. Between the trimmed V and J ends, which lost 0 bases and 3 bases, there was a span of 17 bases. Germline V gives CDR1 GTSNPN, CDR2 SVGIG (reference sequence). CDR3 in amino acids: CAWSVWEAGIKETQYF. As DNA, the CDR3 is TGTGCCTGGAGTGTATGGGAGGCCGGGATCAAAGAGACCCAGTACTTC. Full variable domain (rest looked up from reference TRBV30 and TRBJ2-5): SQTIHQWPATLVQPVGSPLSLECTVEGTSNPNLYWYRQAAGRGLQLLFYSVGIGQISSEVPQNLSASRPQDRQFILSSKKLLLSDSGFYLCAWSVWEAGIKETQYFGPGTRLLVL.

J is TRBJ1-1 and V is TRBV7-2, with 11 nucleotides matching TRBD1. Germline V CDR1 and CDR2: SGHTA, FQGNSA. V lost 5 bases, J lost 2 bases, and 4 bases stayed unmatched. CDR3 size: 15 residues. CDR3 amino acids: CASSPDRGLNTEAFF. The DNA of the CDR3 is TGTGCCAGCAGCCCGGACAGGGGGCTAAACACTGAAGCTTTCTTT.

The chain uses TRBV12-3 or TRBV12-4 and TRBJ1-5; D gene unclear. The length of the CDR3 is 15 residues. V lost 2 bases to trimming and J lost 2 bases, with 10 bases between them. CDR3 DNA: TGTGCCAGCAGTTTATATGTCAGCCGCAATCAGCCCCAGCATTTT. Amino acids: CASSLYVSRNQPQHF.

A few counts support this clonotype. The V gene is TRBV12-3 or TRBV12-4, the J gene TRBJ2-3; TRBD2 agrees at 11 bases. Trimming cost V 2 bases and J 0 bases; bases outside gene matches: 13. This CDR3 region has 20 residues. The CDR3 sequence: CASSLWRRGLAVFSTDTQYF. In DNA, the CDR3 is TGTGCCAGCAGTTTATGGCGTAGGGGACTAGCGGTATTTAGCACAGATACGCAGTATTTT.

J is TRBJ2-3 and V is TRBV18, with unresolved D. This CDR3 is 13 amino acids long. Germline V CDR1 and CDR2: KGHSH, LQKENI. The V end was cut by 8 bases, the J end by 2 bases, with 11 bases between. CDR3 coding DNA: TGTGCCAGCCTTGGACGGAACACAGATACGCAGTATTTT. Amino acids: CASLGRNTDTQYF.

CDR3 nucleotide sequence: TGTGCCAGCAGCTCCTTATACCCTCGGGGAAGCTCCTACAATGAGCAGTTCTTC. As protein: CASSSLYPRGSSYNEQFF. The chain couples TRBV3-1 to TRBJ2-1; possibly TRBD2 for D (5 bases). The germline CDR1 and CDR2 sequences are LGHDT and YNNKEL (reference sequence). Trimming removed 5 bases at V and 0 bases at J, with 20 bases between. This CDR3 region has 18 residues.

This clonotype was seen a few times. The rearrangement links TRBV5-1 to TRBJ2-7; D call uncertain. Germline V gives CDR1 SGHRS, CDR2 YFSETQ. The ends were cut back, 0 bases at V and 4 bases at J, with 8 bases in the middle. The CDR3 totals 13 residues. CDR3 amino acids: CASSLAAEYEQYF. DNA for the CDR3: TGCGCCAGCAGCTTGGCTGCTGAATACGAGCAGTACTTC.

This clonotype appeared many times. The V and J genes are TRBV28 and TRBJ1-2, with D unresolved. Germline V gives CDR1 MDHEN, CDR2 SYDVKM. This CDR3 contains 12 residues. With 5 bases removed from V and 8 bases from J, the gap between germline ends came to 12 bases. CDR3: CASSIPPGGYTF. The CDR3 coding sequence is TGTGCCAGCAGTATCCCACCGGGGGGCTACACCTTC.

This clonotype has ten or more counts. The V call is TRBV6-1, the J call TRBJ1-2; D uncertain. Germline V CDR1 and CDR2: MNHNS, SASEGT. The CDR3 extends over 11 amino acids. Trimming pared 4 bases from V and 4 bases from J, leaving 4 bases between. The CDR3 DNA follows: TGTGCCAGCAGTGGAAGCTATGGCTACACCTTC. It translates to CASSGSYGYTF.

The chain has TRBV5-1 and TRBJ1-6; 10 nucleotides agree with TRBD1. V shed 4 bases, J shed 10 bases, and the junction held 5 bases outside the gene matches. From germline, CDR1 is SGHRS and CDR2 YFSETQ. CDR3 length: 14 amino acids. CDR3 amino acids: CASSPGQGVSPLHF. Here the CDR3 DNA reads TGCGCCAGCAGCCCCGGACAGGGGGTGTCACCCCTCCACTTT.

This clonotype has only a few counts. CDR3 residues: CASSLAPGQGYEQYF. The CDR3 region has the DNA TGTGCCAGCAGCTTAGCGCCTGGACAGGGATACGAGCAGTACTTC. The genes are TRBV7-2 and TRBJ2-7, with 8 positions matching TRBD1. V lost 0 bases to trimming and J lost 4 bases; unmatched junction nucleotides: 5. The CDR3 spans 15 residues. Germline CDR1 is SGHTA and CDR2 is FQGNSA.

This chain links TRBV5-1 with TRBJ2-3, with D possibly TRBD1 on 6 matching bases. CDR1 is SGHRS and CDR2 is YFSETQ in the germline V gene. V lost 2 bases, J lost 1 base, and 11 bases lay in between. This CDR3 region has 15 residues. The CDR3 here is CASSLLQGGTDTQYF. The DNA for the CDR3 is TGCGCCAGCAGCTTACTACAGGGCGGCACAGATACGCAGTATTTT.

The chain couples TRBV15 to TRBJ2-7; D not resolved. This CDR3 contains 14 residues. Trimming pared 1 base from V and 5 bases from J, leaving 12 bases between. Germline lookup yields CDR1 LNHNV and CDR2 YYDKDF (reference sequence). The CDR3 reads CATSRGVGWDEQYF. The CDR3 DNA is TGTGCCACCAGCAGAGGTGTAGGTTGGGACGAGCAGTACTTC.

The V gene is TRBV5-1, the J gene TRBJ1-4, with no clear D. The CDR3 sequence is 13 residues long. Germline V gives CDR1 SGHRS, CDR2 YFSETQ. Trimming removed 0 bases at V and 7 bases at J, with 7 bases between. CDR3 nucleotide sequence: TGCGCCAGCAGCTTGGTCACGGGTGAAAAACTGTTTTTT. As protein: CASSLVTGEKLFF.